The 32 T cell receptor beta chains presented below share a single source sample, sequenced in a study of blood T cell repertoires in COVID-19. Profiling relied on immunoSEQ multiplex PCR, and the TCRdb table lists in-frame clones only, not all of them. The sample yields 200,000 to 250,000 clones, 70% to 85% seen once. The material sequenced was PBMCs or T cells enriched from blood (not recorded which). Receptors were obtained from an older woman who had recovered from COVID-19.

The chain has TRBV19 and TRBJ2-3; TRBD2 aligns across 9 bases. With V trimmed by 4 bases and J by 5 bases, 10 bases remained unmatched. From germline, CDR1 is LNHDA and CDR2 SQIVND (reference sequence). The CDR3 runs 16 residues. The CDR3 here is CASSTLAGVAGDTQYF. The CDR3 coding sequence is TGTGCCAGTAGTACCTTAGCGGGAGTAGCGGGAGATACGCAGTATTTT.

This chain connects TRBV6-5 to TRBJ1-6; TRBD1 agrees at 7 bases. Trimming removed 2 bases from V and 7 bases from J; junction bases left unmatched: 8. CDR1 is MNHEY, CDR2 SVGAGI, per germline. CDR3 length: 16 residues. CDR3 nucleotides: TGTGCCAGCAGTTACATCGGGACAGCTGTCAATTCACCCCTCCACTTT. The encoded protein is CASSYIGTAVNSPLHF.

This clone was recorded once. This sequence joins TRBV12-3 or TRBV12-4 and TRBJ1-1, with D possibly being TRBD1 (6 bases). There are 13 residues in the CDR3. V was trimmed by 3 bases and J by 8 bases, leaving 13 bases between them. In DNA, the CDR3 is TGTGCCAGCAGTTTCATGATGGACAGCGAAGCTTTCTTT. This sequence encodes CASSFMMDSEAFF.

The chain combines TRBV5-1 with TRBJ2-2; 8 nucleotides align to TRBD1. Trimming took 5 bases from V and 1 from J; bases not matched to a gene: 4. CDR1 and CDR2 from the germline V gene are SGHRS and YFSETQ. This CDR3 spans 15 amino acids. CDR3 DNA: TGCGCCAGCAGAACCGGGACAGGGAACACCGGGGAGCTGTTTTTT. Translating gives CASRTGTGNTGELFF.

The chain's CDR3 is CASSLAGGPSEQYF. For the CDR3, the DNA is TGTGCCAGCAGCTTGGCGGGGGGGCCTTCCGAGCAGTACTTC. The chain is built from TRBV7-2 and TRBJ2-7; 9 bases map to TRBD2. V lost 3 bases to trimming and J lost 6 bases; unmatched junction nucleotides: 6. Germline V CDR1 and CDR2: SGHTA, FQGNSA. The CDR3 totals 14 residues.

The chain carries TRBV10-2 and TRBJ2-5; 9 bases map to TRBD2. CDR1 and CDR2 (germline): WSHSY, SAAADI. CDR3 length equals 16 residues. With 1 base clipped from V and 1 base from J, the junction kept 4 bases outside the gene matches. The CDR3 region is CASSEFLAGRQETQYF. CDR3 coding DNA: TGCGCCAGCAGTGAGTTTCTAGCGGGACGCCAAGAGACCCAGTACTTC.

This clone was recorded a few times. CDR3 in amino acids: CASSLDVGQGGNQPQHF. CDR3 nucleotides: TGTGCCAGCAGCTTAGACGTAGGACAGGGGGGCAATCAGCCCCAGCATTTT. The chain joins TRBV7-2 to TRBJ1-5, with 10 bases lining up with TRBD1. CDR1 is SGHTA and CDR2 is FQGNSA in the germline V gene. Losses at the gene ends were 1 base for V and 2 bases for J; bases not matched to a gene: 5. This CDR3 is built from 17 residues.

The chain uses TRBV12-3 or TRBV12-4 and TRBJ1-2, with 7 bases lining up with TRBD1. V gave up 6 bases and J gave up 7 bases; unmatched junction bases: 8. The CDR3 is 13 amino acids. The chain's CDR3 is CASSDREIGGYTF. The CDR3 DNA sequence: TGTGCCAGCAGCGACAGGGAGATCGGTGGCTACACCTTC.

This chain connects TRBV4-3 to TRBJ1-1; D possibly corresponds to TRBD1 (6 bases). This CDR3 has 15 amino acids. Deletions cut 0 bases from V and 5 bases from J, with 13 bases between. The germline V gene has CDR1 LGHNA and CDR2 YSLEER. The CDR3 DNA sequence: TGCGCCAGCAGCCAAGAATACAGGGCGGGTACTGAAGCTTTCTTT. Translating it yields CASSQEYRAGTEAFF.

V usage is TRBV5-4 and J usage is TRBJ2-1; possible D gene TRBD1, 6 bases. Germline values: CDR1 SGHNT, CDR2 YYREEE (reference sequence). CDR3 length: 15 amino acids. V gave up 4 bases and J gave up 2 bases, with 13 bases separating them. This CDR3 reads CASSLDSGTYNEQFF. CDR3 DNA sequence: TGTGCCAGCAGCCTGGACAGCGGAACCTACAATGAGCAGTTCTTC. Full variable domain (missing parts from reference TRBV5-4 and TRBJ2-1): ETGVTQSPTHLIKTRGQQVTLRCSSQSGHNTVSWYQQALGQGPQFIFQYYREEENGRGNFPPRFSGLQFPNYSSELNVNALELDDSALYLCASSLDSGTYNEQFFGPGTRLTVL.

The rearrangement joins TRBV6-5 to TRBJ1-2, with a weak D call TRBD1 (6 bases). The CDR3 contains 12 residues. Between the trimmed V and J ends, which lost 6 bases and 8 bases, there was a span of 13 bases. Germline CDR1 and CDR2: MNHEY and SVGAGI. CDR3 residues: CASSISRGGYTF. CDR3 coding DNA: TGTGCCAGCAGCATATCCAGGGGAGGCTACACCTTC.

The chain combines TRBV5-4 with TRBJ2-2; tentatively, D is TRBD1 (6 bases). The CDR3 loop spans 15 amino acids. Germline-derived CDR1 and CDR2 are SGHNT and YYREEE (reference sequence). The ends were cut back, 2 bases at V and 4 bases at J, with 12 bases in the middle. As DNA, the CDR3 is TGTGCCAGCAGCTTCGGGACACCCGGCACCGGGGAGCTGTTTTTT. It translates to CASSFGTPGTGELFF. Filled out from reference TRBV5-4 and TRBJ2-2, the complete variable domain reads ETGVTQSPTHLIKTRGQQVTLRCSSQSGHNTVSWYQQALGQGPQFIFQYYREEENGRGNFPPRFSGLQFPNYSSELNVNALELDDSALYLCASSFGTPGTGELFFGEGSRLTVL.

The J gene is TRBJ2-7, the V gene TRBV10-3, with 7 bases that match TRBD1. Germline assignment: CDR1 ENHRY and CDR2 SYGVKD. Germline trimming cut 4 bases from V and 4 bases from J; bases unmatched to any gene: 7. There are 14 residues in the CDR3. CDR3 nucleotides: TGTGCCATCAGTGGGGGACAGCTGACTTACGAGCAGTACTTC. This encodes CAISGGQLTYEQYF.

The V call is TRBV6-6, the J call TRBJ2-1; D is uncertain. Germline CDR1 is MNHNY and CDR2 is SVGAGI (reference sequence). The CDR3 has 11 amino acids. The V and J ends lost 7 bases and 7 bases respectively, with 8 bases between them. The CDR3 is CASTSANEQFF. CDR3 coding DNA: TGTGCCAGCACGAGCGCAAATGAGCAGTTCTTC.

This clone was picked up many times. This sequence joins TRBV29-1 and TRBJ1-1, with D unclear. Germline V gene lookup returns CDR1 SQVTM and CDR2 ANQGSEA. V was trimmed by 7 bases and J by 5 bases, leaving 8 bases between them. This CDR3 has 10 residues. The CDR3 is CSDGGTEAFF. As DNA, the CDR3 is TGCAGCGACGGAGGTACTGAAGCTTTCTTT.

This clone qualifies as medium-sized. The chain carries TRBV7-9 and TRBJ2-5; 9 nucleotides match TRBD1. Germline lookup yields CDR1 SEHNR and CDR2 FQNEAQ (reference sequence). V lost 1 base to trimming and J lost 4 bases; unmatched junction nucleotides: 4. The CDR3 loop spans 15 amino acids. The CDR3 region is CASSLEDRGGETQYF. The CDR3 coding sequence is TGTGCCAGCAGCTTAGAGGACAGGGGCGGAGAGACCCAGTACTTC.

The chain has TRBV12-5 and TRBJ2-3, with TRBD2 identical over 8 bases. CDR1 is LGHNT, CDR2 FRNRAP, per germline. Trimming at V came to 5 bases and at J to 0 bases, leaving 7 bases not matched to a gene. The CDR3 length is 16 residues. This chain's CDR3 is CASGPPGGVSTDTQYF. The CDR3 coding sequence is TGTGCTAGTGGTCCGCCGGGGGGGGTCAGCACAGATACGCAGTATTTT.

The CDR3 loop reads CSVSQGHGRMETQYF. The DNA for the CDR3 is TGCAGCGTGAGCCAAGGACACGGGAGGATGGAGACCCAGTACTTC. The chain combines TRBV29-1 with TRBJ2-5; 7 bases align to TRBD2. V gave up 6 bases and J gave up 5 bases; unmatched junction bases: 15. Germline V gene data show CDR1 as SQVTM and CDR2 as ANQGSEA. This CDR3 has 15 residues.

The rearrangement joins TRBV9 to TRBJ1-5; 12 bases are a match to TRBD1. The ends lost 0 bases at V and 6 bases at J; junction bases unmatched: 7. The CDR3 has 17 amino acids. Germline-derived CDR1 and CDR2 are SGDLS and YYNGEE. As DNA, the CDR3 is TGTGCCAGCAGCGTAGGGGCCGGGACAGGGGGCAGTCAGCCCCAGCATTTT. It is translated as CASSVGAGTGGSQPQHF.

This clone turned up a few times. The chain employs TRBV18 and TRBJ2-1; D not resolved. Trimming stripped 4 bases from V and 8 bases from J, with 18 bases between. There are 15 residues in the CDR3. Per the germline V gene, CDR1 is KGHSH and CDR2 is LQKENI. CDR3 DNA: TGTGCCAGCTCACTGCTTGCGCAGGTGTCTGATGAGCAGTTCTTC. Encoded protein: CASSLLAQVSDEQFF.

The V gene is TRBV4-1, the J gene TRBJ2-7; no firm D call. Germline V gene lookup returns CDR1 MGHRA and CDR2 YSYEKL. V shed 0 bases and J shed 8 bases, with 14 bases lying between them. This CDR3 comprises 14 residues. The CDR3 DNA is TGCGCCAGCAGCCAAGATATGTCATCGGGTAAGCAGTACTTC. Amino acid sequence: CASSQDMSSGKQYF.

The chain is built from TRBV3-1 (or the pseudogene TRBV3-2) and TRBJ2-1; D is possibly TRBD2 (5 bases). V was clipped by 0 bases and J by 3 bases, with 15 bases between them. There are 17 residues in the CDR3. CDR1 LGHDT and CDR2 YNNKEL come from the germline V gene (reference sequence). The CDR3: CASSQELARGFYNEQFF. The CDR3 nucleotides read TGTGCCAGCAGCCAAGAGCTCGCCCGCGGGTTCTACAATGAGCAGTTCTTC.

The chain employs TRBV6-1 and TRBJ2-3; TRBD2 is a possible D gene (5 bases). The CDR3 loop spans 14 amino acids. Germline loops: CDR1 MNHNS, CDR2 SASEGT. Trimming removed 0 bases at V and 4 bases at J, with 8 bases between. Here the CDR3 reads CASSEAHSADTQYF. In DNA form, the CDR3 reads TGTGCCAGCAGTGAAGCTCATAGCGCAGATACGCAGTATTTT.

V gene TRBV27 combines with J gene TRBJ2-1; D perhaps matches TRBD2 (5 bases). Deletions cut 3 bases from V and 9 bases from J, with 21 bases between. In germline, CDR1 is MNHEY, CDR2 SMNVEV (reference sequence). The CDR3 has 16 amino acids. CDR3 sequence (DNA): TGTGCCAGCAGTTTGTTGAGGGCGGCTGATCTGAGTGAGCAGTTCTTC. It yields the protein CASSLLRAADLSEQFF.

The chain employs TRBV6-5 and TRBJ2-1; tentatively, D is TRBD1 (7 bases). The V end was cut by 8 bases, the J end by 4 bases, with 12 bases between. This CDR3 has 13 residues. Germline loops: CDR1 MNHEY, CDR2 SVGAGI. The chain's CDR3 is CASGQGGYNEQFF. DNA for the CDR3: TGTGCCAGCGGGCAGGGGGGTTACAATGAGCAGTTCTTC.

This chain joins TRBV19 and TRBJ2-7; D is possibly TRBD1 (6 bases). The CDR3 runs to 12 residues. Germline assignment: CDR1 LNHDA and CDR2 SQIVND (reference sequence). With 5 bases removed from V and 5 bases from J, the gap between germline ends came to 10 bases. In nucleotides, the CDR3 is TGTGCCAGTAGTGCCAACAGGGACGAGCAGTACTTC. Translation: CASSANRDEQYF.

This clone was seen just once. The genes are TRBV5-5 and TRBJ1-1; D unclear. Trimming shortened V by 4 bases and J by 2 bases, and 12 bases separated the two germline ends. Germline CDR1 is SGHKS and CDR2 is YYEKEE (reference sequence). The CDR3 contains 14 residues. The CDR3 DNA reads TGTGCCAGCAGCCCGCGGGTGGGAAACACTGAAGCTTTCTTT. Its protein product is CASSPRVGNTEAFF.

This chain uses TRBV29-1 with TRBJ1-2; TRBD1 agrees at 7 bases. The germline V gene encodes CDR1 SQVTM and CDR2 ANQGSEA. The V segment lost 5 bases and the J segment 8 bases; nucleotides outside the gene matches: 11. The CDR3 has 13 residues. CDR3 bases: TGCAGCGTTCTGGAAGGGGGCTCTCAGGGCTACACCTTC. Residues: CSVLEGGSQGYTF.

This clone was recorded a few times. The chain uses TRBV7-6 and TRBJ2-3; possible D gene TRBD2, 5 bases. V was clipped by 1 base and J by 6 bases, with 14 bases between them. This CDR3 has 15 amino acids. The germline CDR1 and CDR2 sequences are SGHVS and FNYEAQ. In DNA, the CDR3 is TGTGCCAGCAGCTTAGTGCAGCGGTCCGGCGATACGCAGTATTTT. It yields the protein CASSLVQRSGDTQYF.

The chain recombines TRBV6-5 with TRBJ1-2; D gene unclear. The germline CDR1 and CDR2 sequences are MNHEY and SVGAGI. The V end lost 2 bases, the J end lost 0 bases, and 7 bases lay between the germline ends. The CDR3 has 14 amino acids. CDR3 bases: TGTGCCAGCAGTTACGCCGGGACTAACTATGGCTACACCTTC. Its protein product is CASSYAGTNYGYTF.

The chain couples TRBV14 to TRBJ2-2, with D perhaps matching TRBD1 (5 bases). The CDR3 covers 16 residues. The germline V and J ends were trimmed by 3 bases and 6 bases, with 17 bases remaining between them. Germline V gene sequence: CDR1 SGHDN, CDR2 FVKESK. As DNA, the CDR3 is TGTGCCAGCAGCCAGGGGCAGCTTTTCCTCGCCGGGGAGCTGTTTTTT. Protein product: CASSQGQLFLAGELFF.

The V gene is TRBV2, the J gene TRBJ2-2; TRBD1 matches at 8 bases. The germline V gene has CDR1 SNHLY and CDR2 FYNNEI. The CDR3 runs 14 residues. V shed 6 bases and J 4 bases; nucleotides not matched to a gene: 4. The CDR3 loop reads CASSETGATGELFF. In nucleotides, the CDR3 is TGTGCCAGCAGCGAGACAGGGGCCACCGGGGAGCTGTTTTTT. Looking up the rest from reference TRBV2 and TRBJ2-2 gives the full variable domain: EPEVTQTPSHQVTQMGQEVILRCVPISNHLYFYWYRQILGQKVEFLVSFYNNEISEKSEIFDDQFSVERPDGSNFTLKIRSTKLEDSAMYFCASSETGATGELFFGEGSRLTVL.